The 26 T cell receptor beta chains reported below all come from one sample, sequenced in a study of early T cells in non-severe SARS-CoV-2 infection. Via MiXCR, TCRdb re-called the 5' RACE reads, giving one row per CDR3 protein. The table lists roughly 90,000 distinct CDR3 sequences, less than 15% of them singletons. Sequenced sample: whole blood. The receptors were gathered from an adult who was a healthcare worker with PCR-confirmed SARS-CoV-2 infection or an uninfected control (not recorded which).

This clonotype was counted many times. The rearrangement links TRBV7-9 to TRBJ2-7; weak D call: TRBD2 (5 bases). V was cut by 5 bases and J by 2 bases, with 7 bases left in between. Germline CDR1 reads SEHNR; CDR2 reads FQNEAQ (reference sequence). The CDR3 loop spans 12 amino acids. The CDR3 is CASSLGAYEQYF. The CDR3 DNA is TGTGCCAGCAGCCTCGGGGCCTACGAGCAGTACTTC.

The chain employs TRBV27 and TRBJ1-2, with a weak D call TRBD1 (6 bases). The CDR3 is made up of 13 amino acids. V dropped 2 bases and J dropped 6 bases, with 10 bases sitting between them. Looked up from germline, CDR1 is MNHEY and CDR2 is SMNVEV (reference sequence). DNA of the CDR3: TGTGCCAGCAGTTTAGGGGGCAGTGATGGCTACACCTTC. Translating it yields CASSLGGSDGYTF.

The chain uses TRBV9 and TRBJ2-7, with D perhaps being TRBD1 or TRBD2 (5 bases each). The CDR3 contains 15 residues. Germline CDR1 is SGDLS and CDR2 is YYNGEE. The V end lost 4 bases, the J end lost 5 bases, and 19 bases lay between the germline ends. The CDR3 loop is CASSIYGTRSNEQYF. The CDR3 bases are TGTGCCAGCAGCATTTACGGGACGAGAAGCAACGAGCAGTACTTC. The full variable domain, in which reference TRBV9 and TRBJ2-7 provide the parts outside the CDR3, is DSGVTQTPKHLITATGQRVTLRCSPRSGDLSVYWYQQSLDQGLQFLIQYYNGEERAKGNILERFSAQQFPDLHSELNLSSLELGDSALYFCASSIYGTRSNEQYFGPGTRLTVT.

A few counts support this clonotype. The rearrangement links TRBV27 to TRBJ2-7; the D is unclear. V was shortened by 5 bases and J by 4 bases, with 12 bases between the two germline ends. CDR1 and CDR2 from the germline V gene are MNHEY and SMNVEV (reference sequence). This CDR3 comprises 13 residues. CDR3 sequence reads: CASSPVHSYEQYF. The CDR3 nucleotides are TGTGCCAGCAGTCCCGTCCACTCGTACGAGCAGTACTTC.

The chain combines TRBV3-1 with TRBJ2-6; tentative D call: TRBD2 (5 bases). Germline V CDR1 and CDR2: LGHDT, YNNKEL (reference sequence). CDR3 size: 16 residues. Trimming stripped 0 bases from V and 0 bases from J, with 6 bases between. As DNA, the CDR3 is TGTGCCAGCAGCCAAGATGGGAGCTCTGGGGCCAACGTCCTGACTTTC. As protein: CASSQDGSSGANVLTF.

This clonotype was seen only a few times. The V call is TRBV28, the J call TRBJ1-4; D unclear. CDR1 is MDHEN and CDR2 is SYDVKM in the germline V gene. V was trimmed by 3 bases and J by 8 bases, leaving 10 bases between them. This CDR3 spans 13 amino acids. This CDR3 reads CASSFPGREKLFF. The CDR3 region has the DNA TGTGCCAGCAGTTTCCCCGGGCGGGAAAAACTGTTTTTT.

This clonotype was counted many times. The J gene is TRBJ2-3, the V gene TRBV28, with D possibly TRBD1 on 5 matching bases. CDR1 MDHEN and CDR2 SYDVKM come from the germline V gene. The CDR3 is made up of 13 amino acids. The ends were cut back, 5 bases at V and 4 bases at J, with 10 bases in the middle. CDR3: CASSKTGSDTQYF. DNA for the CDR3: TGTGCCAGCAGTAAAACAGGTTCAGATACGCAGTATTTT.

The rearrangement links TRBV2 to TRBJ1-2; tentatively, D is TRBD1 (6 bases). V was pared by 6 bases and J by 7 bases, with 12 bases between. This CDR3 spans 12 amino acids. From germline, CDR1 is SNHLY and CDR2 FYNNEI. In DNA, the CDR3 is TGTGCCAGCAGAAGAAGGGGGTTTGGCTACACCTTC. The encoded protein is CASRRRGFGYTF. The variable domain in full, with the rest retrieved from reference TRBV2 and TRBJ1-2, is EPEVTQTPSHQVTQMGQEVILRCVPISNHLYFYWYRQILGQKVEFLVSFYNNEISEKSEIFDDQFSVERPDGSNFTLKIRSTKLEDSAMYFCASRRRGFGYTFGSGTRLTVV.

The chain recombines TRBV6-5 with TRBJ1-6; 8 bases align to TRBD1. The V gene end was trimmed by 5 bases and the J gene end by 10 bases; junction bases not matched to a gene: 13. CDR1 is MNHEY, CDR2 SVGAGI, per germline. The CDR3 covers 16 residues. Written as DNA, the CDR3 is TGTGCCAGCAGTACGTACGGACAGGGAGCAGGATCACCCCTCCACTTT. Translating it yields CASSTYGQGAGSPLHF.

J is TRBJ2-2 and V is TRBV28; a possible D gene is TRBD2 (6 bases). The CDR3 is 15 residues long. In germline, CDR1 is MDHEN, CDR2 SYDVKM. V was cut by 5 bases and J by 2 bases, with 12 bases left in between. The CDR3 coding sequence is TGTGCCAGCAGTCACGGGGGAGGTAACACCGGGGAGCTGTTTTTT. Translation: CASSHGGGNTGELFF.

The chain links TRBV28 to TRBJ1-6; 8 positions match TRBD1. Trimming removed 5 bases from V and 9 bases from J; junction bases left unmatched: 3. This CDR3 spans 13 amino acids. In germline, CDR1 is MDHEN, CDR2 SYDVKM. CDR3 sequence: CASSGTGVSPLHF. The DNA of the CDR3 is TGTGCCAGCAGTGGGACAGGAGTTTCACCCCTCCACTTT.

This chain connects TRBV28 to TRBJ1-6; 7 nucleotides line up with TRBD1. The CDR3 sequence is 14 residues long. CDR1 and CDR2 from the germline V gene are MDHEN and SYDVKM. The V and J ends lost 5 bases and 7 bases, in that order; junction bases with no gene match: 5. As DNA, the CDR3 is TGTGCCAGCAGTGGACAGGTTCCCAATTCACCCCTCCACTTT. This translates into CASSGQVPNSPLHF.

This clonotype was picked up many times. The J gene is TRBJ1-5, the V gene TRBV4-1; weak D call: TRBD1 (6 bases). The germline V gene encodes CDR1 MGHRA and CDR2 YSYEKL. CDR3 length: 15 residues. Deletions cut 1 base from V and 6 bases from J, with 13 bases between. The CDR3 DNA reads as TGCGCCAGCAGCCAAGTAGGGGGGCCTGGTCAGCCCCAGCATTTT. Its translation is CASSQVGGPGQPQHF.

This chain's CDR3 is CASSRDRQKGTQYF. The CDR3 nucleotides are TGTGCCAGCAGTCGGGACAGGCAAAAGGGTACGCAGTATTTT. This chain joins TRBV6-6 and TRBJ2-3, with TRBD1 identical over 8 bases. Unmatched junction bases numbered 9, after V lost 5 bases and J lost 8 bases. CDR1 and CDR2 (germline): MNHNY, SVGAGI (reference sequence). The CDR3 spans 14 residues.

The J gene is TRBJ2-3, the V gene TRBV12-3 or TRBV12-4; D possibly corresponds to TRBD2 (6 bases). The CDR3 contains 13 residues. Trimming took off 6 bases at V and 2 bases at J, with 9 bases between the two ends. CDR3 amino acids: CASRIAATDTQYF. CDR3 nucleotide sequence: TGTGCCAGCAGGATAGCGGCCACAGATACGCAGTATTTT.

This chain uses TRBV7-9 with TRBJ1-5; 7 bases match TRBD1. Germline V CDR1 and CDR2: SEHNR, FQNEAQ (reference sequence). The J segment lost 5 bases and the V segment lost 0 bases, leaving 7 bases of the junction unmatched. The CDR3 totals 16 residues. The CDR3 DNA is TGTGCCAGCAGCTTAGCGTTTGGACAGGCTCATCAGCCCCAGCATTTT. As protein: CASSLAFGQAHQPQHF.

The sample holds a few counts of this clonotype. The V gene is TRBV27, the J gene TRBJ2-1; D gene uncertain. The V gene lost 8 bases and the J gene lost 0 bases, with 11 bases spanning the gap. The CDR3 covers 14 residues. Germline loops: CDR1 MNHEY, CDR2 SMNVEV (reference sequence). CDR3 DNA: TGTGCCAGCGGGGTGCGGACCTCCTACAATGAGCAGTTCTTC. Translation gives CASGVRTSYNEQFF.

Many counts were recorded for this clonotype. The chain carries TRBV7-2 and TRBJ2-7; the match to TRBD1 covers 7 bases. Germline CDR1 and CDR2: SGHTA and FQGNSA. V lost 5 bases to trimming and J lost 3 bases; unmatched junction nucleotides: 13. This CDR3 is 16 amino acids long. CDR3 protein: CASSEPPGQISYEQYF. The DNA for the CDR3 is TGTGCCAGCAGCGAGCCTCCGGGACAGATTAGCTACGAGCAGTACTTC.

This chain joins TRBV5-6 and TRBJ2-5; TRBD1 might be the D (6 bases). The CDR3 covers 14 residues. CDR1 is SGHDT and CDR2 is YYEEEE in the germline V gene. With 1 base removed from V and 5 bases from J, the gap between germline ends came to 12 bases. The CDR3: CASSLLQGSETQYF. The CDR3 DNA is TGTGCCAGCAGCTTGTTGCAGGGGTCGGAGACCCAGTACTTC. The full variable domain, in which reference TRBV5-6 and TRBJ2-5 provide the parts outside the CDR3, is DAGVTQSPTHLIKTRGQQVTLRCSPKSGHDTVSWYQQALGQGPQFIFQYYEEEERQRGNFPDRFSGHQFPNYSSELNVNALLLGDSALYLCASSLLQGSETQYFGPGTRLLVL.

This clonotype was detected only a few times. This chain links TRBV3-1 with TRBJ1-5; D gene ambiguous. This CDR3 is built from 15 residues. V was pared by 2 bases and J by 5 bases, with 13 bases between. Germline lookup yields CDR1 LGHDT and CDR2 YNNKEL (reference sequence). The CDR3 loop is CASSQRHSRDQPQHF. CDR3 DNA: TGTGCCAGCAGCCAAAGACACAGTAGGGATCAGCCCCAGCATTTT. The whole variable domain, remainder taken from reference TRBV3-1 and TRBJ1-5, is DTAVSQTPKYLVTQMGNDKSIKCEQNLGHDTMYWYKQDSKKFLKIMFSYNNKELIINETVPNRFSPKSPDKAHLNLHINSLELGDSAVYFCASSQRHSRDQPQHFGDGTRLSIL.

The rearrangement links TRBV11-2 to TRBJ2-7; 7 bases fit TRBD1. The V segment lost 5 bases and the J segment 3 bases; nucleotides outside the gene matches: 10. The CDR3 extends over 15 amino acids. The germline V gene encodes CDR1 SGHAT and CDR2 FQNNGV. The CDR3 spells CASSPDRVTDYEQYF. The CDR3 DNA follows: TGTGCCAGCAGCCCCGACAGGGTAACGGACTACGAGCAGTACTTC.

This clonotype has at least ten counts. The chain uses TRBV7-2 and TRBJ2-3, with D hard to call. The germline CDR1 and CDR2 sequences are SGHTA and FQGNSA. CDR3 length equals 15 residues. V lost 1 base to trimming and J lost 5 bases, with 13 bases between them. The CDR3 reads CASSLESHGRDTQYF. For the CDR3, the DNA is TGTGCCAGCAGCTTAGAGTCCCACGGGCGAGATACGCAGTATTTT.

In the case of this clonotype: An end of the junction does not agree with germline; a read error may underlie this. The chain links TRBV7-7 to TRBJ2-5; TRBD2 is a possible D gene (5 bases). From germline, CDR1 is SSHAT and CDR2 FNYEAQ (reference sequence). CDR3 length: 15 residues. The CDR3 DNA reads TGTGCTAGCAGCTCCCAGGACTCGTACCAAGAGACCCAGTACTTC. Its translation is CASSSQDSYQETQYF. Full variable domain (remainder filled in from reference TRBV7-7 and TRBJ2-5): GAGVSQSPRYKVTKRGQDVTLRCDPISSHATLYWYQQALGQGPEFLTYFNYEAQPDKSGLPSDRFSAERPEGSISTLTIQRTEQRDSAMYRCASSSQDSYQETQYFGPGTRLLVL.

This clonotype was detected ten times or more. The V and J genes are TRBV12-3 or TRBV12-4 and TRBJ2-1; D ambiguous. Trimming stripped 2 bases from V and 6 bases from J, with 8 bases between. The CDR3 extends over 13 amino acids. CDR3 region: CASSLWGSNEQFF. The CDR3 DNA is TGTGCCAGCAGTTTATGGGGTAGCAATGAGCAGTTCTTC.

This clonotype was observed a few times. The chain combines TRBV7-9 with TRBJ1-2; D remains unclear. The CDR3 consists of 16 residues. The V gene's germline CDR1 is SEHNR and CDR2 FQNEAQ (reference sequence). V dropped 2 bases and J dropped 4 bases, with 17 bases sitting between them. CDR3 in DNA: TGTGCCAGCAGCTTACAGGTCCCAACACAAGCCTATGGCTACACCTTC. This gives the protein CASSLQVPTQAYGYTF.

CDR3 DNA: TGTGCCAGCAGTGAAAGGGACCCCCCCGTTGGCGAGCAGTACTTC. Its translation is CASSERDPPVGEQYF. The chain is built from TRBV6-1 and TRBJ2-7, with D perhaps assigned TRBD1 or TRBD2 (5 bases each). The V and J ends lost 2 bases and 6 bases respectively, with 17 bases between them. This CDR3 contains 15 residues. Germline V gene sequence: CDR1 MNHNS, CDR2 SASEGT.